These 15 T cell receptor beta chains originate from one sample sequenced in a study of T-cell memory formation after mild COVID-19 (dated by TCRdb to 2020 to 2022). Library generation was performed with 5' RACE. The sequencing machine was an Illumina NovaSeq 6000. TCRdb reprocessing: public reads trimmed at Q25 with fastp, clones called with MiXCR, in-frame beta chains kept. Identical CDR3 protein sequences are pooled into one entry, listed with their most common genes and DNA. This sample holds 150,000 or so distinct CDR3 sequences; 20% to 25% were observed only once. The top ten clonotypes cover approximately 25% of the sample. The sample consisted of PBMCs or a T cell subset sorted from them (not recorded which). The receptor set was obtained from an adult woman who had mild COVID-19 (a few samples of this study predate the infection). The sample titles of this study are shuffled in the database, so cell type and time point are left out; the donor was told from shared clones.

This clonotype has a handful of counts. V usage is TRBV12-3 or TRBV12-4 and J usage is TRBJ2-1; weak D call: TRBD2 (5 bases). Trimming shortened V by 7 bases and J by 4 bases, and 11 bases separated the two germline ends. CDR3 size: 13 residues. The CDR3 protein is CASTGERYNEQFF. The CDR3 bases are TGTGCCAGCACCGGGGAGAGGTACAATGAGCAGTTCTTC.

For the CDR3, the DNA is TGTGCCAGCAGCGTAGGAACAGGGGGTGACTATGGCTACACCTTC. This encodes CASSVGTGGDYGYTF. The V call is TRBV9, the J call TRBJ1-2, with TRBD1 identical over 8 bases. After removal of 0 bases from V and 3 bases from J, the junction contained 4 bases not matched to a gene. Germline loops: CDR1 SGDLS, CDR2 YYNGEE. The CDR3 totals 15 residues.

Here the CDR3 DNA reads TGTGCCAGCAGCCCCGGTGACAGGGAAGCTGGCTACACCTTC. Amino acid sequence: CASSPGDREAGYTF. V is TRBV9 and J is TRBJ1-2; 7 nucleotides line up with TRBD1. Trimming took 4 bases from V and 7 from J; bases not matched to a gene: 10. This CDR3 is 14 amino acids long. Germline V gives CDR1 SGDLS, CDR2 YYNGEE.

V is TRBV27 and J is TRBJ1-5; D gene unclear. Trimming left V 2 bases short and J 11 bases short, with 10 bases between. CDR1 and CDR2 from the germline V gene are MNHEY and SMNVEV (reference sequence). The CDR3 consists of 12 residues. CDR3 sequence reads: CASSLDGGSQHF. The DNA of the CDR3 is TGTGCCAGCAGTTTAGACGGCGGGTCCCAGCATTTT.

This CDR3 is CASSLPTGGFYNSPLHF. CDR3 coding DNA: TGTGCCAGCAGCCTCCCGACAGGGGGATTCTATAATTCACCCCTCCACTTT. The chain uses TRBV5-6 and TRBJ1-6; TRBD1 agrees at 9 bases. Germline values: CDR1 SGHDT, CDR2 YYEEEE. J was trimmed by 3 bases and V by 4 bases; bases with no gene match: 8. The CDR3 is 17 residues long.

The chain has TRBV29-1 and TRBJ2-7; the match to TRBD2 covers 10 bases. This CDR3 comprises 15 residues. The ends lost 2 bases at V and 2 bases at J; junction bases unmatched: 6. The germline V gene encodes CDR1 SQVTM and CDR2 ANQGSEA. The CDR3 loop reads CSVELTSGDTYEQYF. CDR3 coding DNA: TGCAGCGTTGAACTTACTAGCGGGGACACCTACGAGCAGTACTTC.

This clonotype occurred a few times. The chain couples TRBV2 to TRBJ2-7, with a possible D match to TRBD2 (6 bases). The CDR3 totals 13 residues. Germline CDR1 and CDR2: SNHLY and FYNNEI. V dropped 11 bases and J dropped 5 bases, with 19 bases sitting between them. CDR3 DNA: TGTGCCCGGAGGGACTCCTTGACCCACGAGCAGTACTTC. Amino acid sequence: CARRDSLTHEQYF.

This clonotype was counted only a few times. The chain recombines TRBV7-8 with TRBJ2-7; TRBD1 matches 7 bases. The J segment lost 2 bases and the V segment lost 5 bases, leaving 9 bases of the junction unmatched. From germline, CDR1 is SGHVS and CDR2 FQNEAQ. The CDR3 has 15 amino acids. The CDR3 protein is CASSGDSPGPYEQYF. The DNA of the CDR3 is TGTGCCAGCAGCGGGGACAGCCCGGGGCCCTACGAGCAGTACTTC. The full variable domain, completed using reference TRBV7-8 and TRBJ2-7, is GAGVSQSPRYKVAKRGQDVALRCDPISGHVSLFWYQQALGQGPEFLTYFQNEAQLDKSGLPSDRFFAERPEGSVSTLKIQRTQQEDSAVYLCASSGDSPGPYEQYFGPGTRLTVT.

This CDR3 reads CASSVTGTGIYEQYF. CDR3 DNA sequence: TGTGCCAGCAGCGTTACCGGGACAGGGATCTACGAGCAGTACTTC. The V and J genes are TRBV2 and TRBJ2-7; TRBD1 matches 9 bases. Per germline, CDR1 SNHLY and CDR2 FYNNEI. The CDR3 length is 15 residues. V was pared by 6 bases and J by 3 bases, with 9 bases of the junction left unmatched.

The J gene is TRBJ2-1, the V gene TRBV6-2 or TRBV6-3, with a possible D match to TRBD2 (6 bases). The germline V and J ends were trimmed by 0 bases and 3 bases, with 15 bases remaining between them. CDR3 length: 17 amino acids. CDR1 and CDR2 (germline): MNHEY, SVGEGT. CDR3 nucleotides: TGTGCCAGCAGTTACTCGAGCCCGACTAGAGGCTACAATGAGCAGTTCTTC. The encoded protein is CASSYSSPTRGYNEQFF.

The rearrangement joins TRBV5-1 to TRBJ2-7; the D is unclear. The V end lost 7 bases, the J end lost 3 bases, and 5 bases lay between the germline ends. From germline, CDR1 is SGHRS and CDR2 YFSETQ. This CDR3 has 10 amino acids. Here the CDR3 reads CASEVYEQYF. For the CDR3, the DNA is TGCGCCAGCGAGGTCTACGAGCAGTACTTC. Together with reference TRBV5-1 and TRBJ2-7, the CDR3 gives the full variable domain: KAGVTQTPRYLIKTRGQQVTLSCSPISGHRSVSWYQQTPGQGLQFLFEYFSETQRNKGNFPGRFSGRQFSNSRSEMNVSTLELGDSALYLCASEVYEQYFGPGTRLTVT.

The chain joins TRBV13 to TRBJ1-6; 9 nucleotides line up with TRBD1. CDR1 is PRHDT and CDR2 is FYEKMQ in the germline V gene (reference sequence). The CDR3 length is 18 residues. With V trimmed by 5 bases and J by 5 bases, 13 bases remained unmatched. CDR3 coding DNA: TGTGCCAGCAGCCCCGGGACAGGGAAGTCCAGGGATAATTCACCCCTCCACTTT. It specifies CASSPGTGKSRDNSPLHF.

The chain employs TRBV7-6 and TRBJ2-5; no clear D. Deletions cut 5 bases from V and 0 bases from J, with 7 bases between. Per germline, CDR1 SGHVS and CDR2 FNYEAQ. This CDR3 spans 13 amino acids. The DNA of the CDR3 is TGTGCCAGCAGCACCCCTTACCAAGAGACCCAGTACTTC. Its protein is CASSTPYQETQYF. Supplemented by reference TRBV7-6 and TRBJ2-5, the full variable domain reads GAGVSQSPRYKVTKRGQDVALRCDPISGHVSLYWYRQALGQGPEFLTYFNYEAQQDKSGLPNDRFSAERPEGSISTLTIQRTEQRDSAMYRCASSTPYQETQYFGPGTRLLVL.

The chain recombines TRBV15 with TRBJ2-7; D is uncertain. The CDR3 runs 16 residues. Per the germline V gene, CDR1 is LNHNV and CDR2 is YYDKDF (reference sequence). The V and J ends lost 3 bases and 0 bases respectively, with 15 bases between them. CDR3 nucleotide sequence: TGTGCCACCAGCAGCTCGACCACAACCGACTCCTACGAGCAGTACTTC. Translating gives CATSSSTTTDSYEQYF. The full variable domain, rest sourced from reference TRBV15 and TRBJ2-7, is DAMVIQNPRYQVTQFGKPVTLSCSQTLNHNVMYWYQQKSSQAPKLLFHYYDKDFNNEADTPDNFQSRRPNTSFCFLDIRSPGLGDTAMYLCATSSSTTTDSYEQYFGPGTRLTVT.

The chain has TRBV29-1 and TRBJ1-3, with D hard to call. CDR3 length equals 14 residues. Germline V lookup: CDR1 SQVTM, CDR2 ANQGSEA. V lost 4 bases to trimming and J lost 2 bases, with 12 bases between them. The CDR3 protein is CSVVEGSTGNTIYF. The CDR3 DNA is TGCAGCGTTGTTGAGGGATCAACTGGAAACACCATATATTTT. The entire variable domain, with the rest obtained from reference TRBV29-1 and TRBJ1-3, is as follows: SAVISQKPSRDICQRGTSLTIQCQVDSQVTMMFWYRQQPGQSLTLIATANQGSEATYESGFVIDKFPISRPNLTFSTLTVSNMSPEDSSIYLCSVVEGSTGNTIYFGEGSWLTVV.